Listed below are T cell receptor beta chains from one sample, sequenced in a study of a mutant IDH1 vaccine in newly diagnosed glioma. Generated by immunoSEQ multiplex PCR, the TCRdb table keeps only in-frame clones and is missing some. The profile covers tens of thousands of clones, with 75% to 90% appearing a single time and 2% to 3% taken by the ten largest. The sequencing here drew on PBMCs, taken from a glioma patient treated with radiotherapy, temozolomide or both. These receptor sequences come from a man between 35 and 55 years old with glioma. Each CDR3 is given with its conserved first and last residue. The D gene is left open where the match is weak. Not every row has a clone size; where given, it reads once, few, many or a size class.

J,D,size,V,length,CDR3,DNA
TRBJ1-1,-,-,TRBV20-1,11,CSARENAEAFF,TGCAGTGCTAGGGAAAATGCTGAAGCTTTCTTT
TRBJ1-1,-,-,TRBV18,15,CASSPTGYMNTEAFF,TGTGCCAGCTCACCTACAGGGTACATGAACACTGAAGCTTTCTTT
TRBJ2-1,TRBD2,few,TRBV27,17,CASSPTPRLAGGVEQFF,TGTGCCAGCAGTCCTACCCCTCGACTAGCGGGAGGGGTTGAGCAGTTCTTC
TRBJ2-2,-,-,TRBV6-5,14,CASTLDRNTGELFF,TGTGCCAGCACCCTAGACAGAAACACCGGGGAGCTGTTTTTT
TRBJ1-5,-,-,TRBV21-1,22,CASSKIGGDRHRRPDSNQPQHF,TGTGCCAGCAGCAAAATCGGAGGGGACAGGCATCGCCGACCCGATAGCAATCAGCCCCAGCATTTT
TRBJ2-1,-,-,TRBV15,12,CATSRDLIEQFF,TGTGCCACCAGCAGAGATCTCATTGAGCAGTTCTTC
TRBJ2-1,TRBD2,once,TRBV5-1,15,CASSSLSGSTYEQFF,TGCGCCAGCAGCTCCCTTAGCGGGAGTACGTATGAGCAGTTCTTC
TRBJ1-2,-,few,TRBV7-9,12,CASSLVTGGYTF,TGTGCCAGCAGCTTAGTAACCGGCGGCTACACCTTC
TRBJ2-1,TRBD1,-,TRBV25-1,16,CASSETGQGLYNEQFF,TGTGCCAGCAGTGAAACCGGACAGGGGCTATACAATGAGCAGTTCTTC
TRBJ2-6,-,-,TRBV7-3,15,CASSLQPSGANVLTF,TGTGCCAGCAGCCTACAGCCCTCTGGGGCCAACGTCCTGACTTTC
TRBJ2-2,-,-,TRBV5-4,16,CASSPKERRNTGELFF,TGTGCCAGCAGTCCGAAGGAGCGCCGAAACACCGGGGAGCTGTTTTTT
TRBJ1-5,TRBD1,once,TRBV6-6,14,CASSPGQGGQPQHF,TGTGCCAGCAGTCCGGGACAGGGAGGCCAGCCCCAGCATTTT
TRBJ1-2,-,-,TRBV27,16,CASSSLLLRDPKGYTF,TGTGCCAGCAGTTCTCTATTGTTGAGGGATCCCAAGGGCTACACCTTC
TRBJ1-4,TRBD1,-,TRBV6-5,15,CASSYSTGTNEKLFF,TGTGCCAGCAGTTACTCGACAGGGACTAATGAAAAACTGTTTTTT
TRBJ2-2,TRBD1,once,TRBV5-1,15,CASSSGTGITGELFF,TGCGCCAGCAGCTCCGGGACAGGGATCACCGGGGAGCTGTTTTTT
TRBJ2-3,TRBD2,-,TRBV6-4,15,CASRGTSGSADTQYF,TGTGCCAGCAGGGGGACTAGCGGGAGTGCAGATACGCAGTATTTT
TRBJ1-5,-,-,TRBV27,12,CASSPLHQPQHF,TGTGCCAGCAGTCCTTTACATCAGCCCCAGCATTTT
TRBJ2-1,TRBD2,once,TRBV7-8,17,CASSLILREGVDNEQFF,TGTGCCAGCAGCTTAATCCTACGGGAGGGTGTAGACAATGAGCAGTTCTTC
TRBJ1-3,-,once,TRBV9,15,CASSVDRSSGNTIYF,TGTGCCAGCAGCGTAGACAGGAGCTCTGGAAACACCATATATTTT
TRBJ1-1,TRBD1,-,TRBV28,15,CASSLPTGGNTEAFF,TGTGCCAGCAGTTTACCTACAGGGGGGAACACTGAAGCTTTCTTT
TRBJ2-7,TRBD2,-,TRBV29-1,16,CSVEAPAGDPSYEQYF,TGCAGCGTTGAAGCCCCGGCGGGAGACCCCTCCTACGAGCAGTACTTC
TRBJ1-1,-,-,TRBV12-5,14,CASGLVRGRTEAFF,TGTGCTAGTGGTTTAGTTCGGGGGAGAACTGAAGCTTTCTTT
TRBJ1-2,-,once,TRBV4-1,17,CASSQEASADSFYGYTF,TGCGCCAGCAGCCAAGAGGCATCAGCAGACTCCTTCTATGGCTACACCTTC
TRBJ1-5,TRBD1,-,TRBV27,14,CASSYQGGNQPQHF,TGTGCCAGCAGCTACCAGGGGGGCAATCAGCCCCAGCATTTT
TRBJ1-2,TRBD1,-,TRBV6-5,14,CASHRGANNYGYTF,TGTGCCAGCCACAGGGGGGCGAATAACTATGGCTACACCTTC
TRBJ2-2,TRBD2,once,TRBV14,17,CASSQTTSGVYTGELFF,TGTGCCAGCAGCCAGACGACTAGCGGGGTATACACCGGGGAGCTGTTTTTT
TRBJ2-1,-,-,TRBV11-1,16,CASSLMRGASYNEQFF,TGTGCCAGCAGCTTAATGCGGGGCGCCTCCTACAATGAGCAGTTCTTC
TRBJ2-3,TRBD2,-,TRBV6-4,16,CAITPGTSGNADTQYF,TGTGCCATCACCCCCGGGACTAGCGGTAACGCAGATACGCAGTATTTT
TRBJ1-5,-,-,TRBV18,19,CASSLLGGSGAGSNQPQHF,TGTGCCAGCTCACTCCTTGGCGGATCAGGGGCAGGGAGCAATCAGCCCCAGCATTTT
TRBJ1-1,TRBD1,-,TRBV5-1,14,CASSLGQGGTEAFF,TGCGCCAGCAGCTTAGGACAGGGTGGAACTGAAGCTTTCTTT
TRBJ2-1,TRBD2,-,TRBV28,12,CASRRRTSGSFF,TGTGCCAGCAGACGGAGGACTAGCGGGAGTTTCTTC
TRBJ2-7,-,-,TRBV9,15,CASSPRGMGTYEQYF,TGTGCCAGCAGCCCCCGGGGAATGGGCACCTACGAGCAGTACTTC
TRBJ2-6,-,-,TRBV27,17,CASSLWAVRSGANVLTF,TGTGCCAGCAGTTTATGGGCGGTACGCTCTGGGGCCAACGTCCTGACTTTC
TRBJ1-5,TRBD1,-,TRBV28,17,CASSPTTGHYSNQPQHF,TGTGCCAGCAGTCCCACGACAGGGCATTATAGCAATCAGCCCCAGCATTTT
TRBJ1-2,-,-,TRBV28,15,CASSSSTGALFGYTF,-
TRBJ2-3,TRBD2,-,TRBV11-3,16,CASSLGGGGSGDTQYF,TGTGCCAGCAGCTTAGGGGGTGGCGGGAGTGGAGATACGCAGTATTTT
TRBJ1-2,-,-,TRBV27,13,CASSSGMGDGYTF,TGTGCCAGCAGTTCCGGGATGGGGGATGGCTACACCTTC
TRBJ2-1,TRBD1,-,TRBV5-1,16,CASRTFTGGSYNEQFF,TGCGCCAGCAGGACCTTTACAGGGGGTTCCTACAATGAGCAGTTCTTC
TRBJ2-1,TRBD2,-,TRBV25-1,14,CASSGLAGYNEQFF,TGTGCCAGCAGTGGCCTAGCGGGGTACAATGAGCAGTTCTTC
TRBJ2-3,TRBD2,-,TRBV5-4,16,CASTLGLAGVVDTQYF,TGTGCCAGCACCCTGGGACTAGCGGGAGTAGTGGATACGCAGTATTTT
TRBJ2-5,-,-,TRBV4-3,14,CASSQEQNQETQYF,TGCGCCAGCAGCCAAGAACAAAACCAAGAGACCCAGTACTTC
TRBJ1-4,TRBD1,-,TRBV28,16,CASSFRRTGGFGKLFF,TGTGCCAGCAGTTTTAGAAGGACAGGGGGTTTTGGGAAACTGTTTTTT
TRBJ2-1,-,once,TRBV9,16,CASSLGGLIGPNEQFF,TGTGCCAGCAGCTTGGGGGGGCTGATCGGACCAAATGAGCAGTTCTTC
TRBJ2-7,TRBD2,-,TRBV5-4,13,CASSLDGRYEQYF,TGTGCCAGCAGCTTGGACGGGAGGTACGAGCAGTACTTC
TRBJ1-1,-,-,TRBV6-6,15,CASTTGTGSNTEAFF,TGTGCCAGCACCACTGGAACAGGCTCGAACACTGAAGCTTTCTTT
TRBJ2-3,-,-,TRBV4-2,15,CASSQARGTPDTQYF,TGTGCCAGCAGCCAAGCCCGGGGCACCCCCGATACGCAGTATTTT
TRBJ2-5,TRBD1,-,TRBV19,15,CASSPPGGWGETQYF,TGTGCCAGTAGTCCTCCAGGGGGCTGGGGAGAGACCCAGTACTTC